This TCR beta chain was sequenced during a study of blood T cell repertoires in COVID-19. Study-wide context: The United States, Italy and Spain were the sources of the acute and convalescent COVID-19 samples. PBMCs, B-cell-depleted T cells, or T cells provided the cDNA or gDNA that made up the material.

Germline trimming cut 4 bases from V and 8 bases from J; bases unmatched to any gene: 8. The V gene's germline CDR1 is GTSNPN and CDR2 SVGIG (reference sequence). The CDR3 is 13 residues long. Original processing notes: Estimates of nucleated cell counts were drawn from the amplification of reference gene primers. TCRdb's copy holds only in-frame clones and misses some; the assay was immunoSEQ multiplex PCR. From that table come the V and J calls and clone size; the DNA was used to work out D and trimming. This sample has about 270,000 clones, with roughly nine tenths found just once. The receptor was derived from a man in his forties with active or convalescent COVID-19. The chain couples TRBV30 to TRBJ2-1; 7 positions agree with TRBD2. Sequencing used peripheral blood. The CDR3 reads CAWKGGRSDEQFF. CDR3 DNA sequence: TGTGCCTGGAAAGGCGGGAGAAGCGATGAGCAGTTCTTC.